One TCR beta chain is described in this entry. This clone was detected only once. Its specific antigen is unknown. The input lacks base qualities; no much larger clone sits a single base away. The sample is drawn from a study of blood T cell repertoires in COVID-19 (TCRdb year 2020). Concerning the study at large: Collaborator samples came from the United States, Italy and Spain and covered acute and convalescent phases of COVID-19. The samples were drawn from two sources: the first 160 participants of the ongoing ImmuneRACE study, and 1,200 or so subjects contributed by 6 global collaborators. The material from the prospective study consisted of cDNA or gDNA derived from T cells, B-cell-depleted T cells, or PBMCs. The dataset comprised deeply sampled blood TCRbeta repertoires from subjects exposed to, actively infected with, or recovered from COVID-19. Nearly every sample came with metadata listing a de-identified subject ID, COVID-19 status, age in years and sex. The repertoires were released in a freely available public database intended as a resource for research on the immune response to SARS-CoV-2. HLA class I and class II types, where available, came from metadata supplied by the sample provider rather than from assay-based typing.

Here is what the overall study found, with its caveats: The amount of clinical and demographic metadata varied by source and participant and was provided uncurated.

TCRbeta CDR3 regions were amplified from genomic DNA by means of the immunoSEQ Assay, a bias-controlled multiplex PCR. On the authors' methods: The number of nucleated cells in each sample was estimated from the amplification of reference gene primers within the assay. To quantify the absolute abundance of each unique TCRbeta CDR3 rearrangement, sequence reads were collapsed and filtered. For each sample, productive Simpson clonality was calculated as the square root of Simpson's diversity index over productive rearrangements. TCRdb's version of the immuneACCESS table is confined to in-frame rearrangements and falls short of the full clone set. An unresolved V gene accounts for under half of the shortfall where checked; the remainder is of unknown origin. Clone size and V and J calls were adopted from that table, with D and trimming inferred from the DNA. The sample records a few hundred thousand clones, 90% of which are singletons. The ten largest account for 0.6% to 0.7% of the sample.

Participants in the prospective study were enrolled through a virtual design, were aged roughly 18 to 90 years, and lived in approximately 25 United States geographic areas. Cohort assignment in the prospective study relied on participant-reported clinical history from a screening survey and a study questionnaire. For ImmuneRACE Cohort 3, a participant was defined as recovered based on two consecutive negative NP/OP PCR tests, clearance by a healthcare professional, or resolution of symptoms. Mobile phlebotomists in the prospective study collected whole blood, serum and a nasopharyngeal or oropharyngeal swab from every participant. Additional blood draws and questionnaires over an approximately two-month period could optionally be provided by prospective study participants. Prospective study blood samples were shipped either frozen or at room temperature before DNA extraction. At the junction V is shortened by 6 bases and J by 7 bases; bases outside the gene matches: 7. The germline V gene (reference sequence) supplies CDR1 LNHDA and CDR2 SQIVND. From cysteine to phenylalanine, the CDR3 is 15 amino acids long. The read is trimmed to its CDR3 DNA, 45 bases read in frame from base 1.

The TCR sequence derives from a man between 18 and 29 years old who had recovered from COVID-19. Sequenced input: PBMCs or T cells enriched from blood (not recorded which). The rearranged segments are TRBV19 and TRBJ1-5; 12 bases in the middle match TRBD1. The CDR3 region has the sequence CASSGTGGPGQPQHF. The DNA sequence is TGTGCCAGTAGCGGGACAGGGGGCCCAGGACAGCCCCAGCATTTT.